Listed below are T cell receptor beta chains from one sample, sequenced in a study of high-grade serous ovarian cancer treatment subgroups. Measured with immunoSEQ multiplex PCR; TCRdb has only the in-frame clones, and not every one. Of 4,000 or so clones listed, approximately 71% were seen once; the top ten hold less than 15%. The sample was tumor tissue. The receptors here all came from a human donor with high-grade serous ovarian cancer. The CDR3 runs from the conserved cysteine through the conserved F or W. Each record gives: D gene, V gene, clone size, J gene, CDR3 DNA, CDR3 protein. A D gene is named only where the DNA matches it firmly. Clone size is stated in some rows and not others, as once, few, many or a class when expanded.

D gene: -
V gene: TRBV7-2
clone size: -
J gene: TRBJ2-1
CDR3 DNA: TGTGCCAGCAGCTCCAGGGTGACCTCCTACAATGAGCAGTTCTTC
CDR3 protein: CASSSRVTSYNEQFF

D gene: TRBD1
V gene: TRBV7-9
clone size: -
J gene: TRBJ1-6
CDR3 DNA: TGTGCCAGCAGCTCCCGGGACAGCAATAATTCACCCCTCCACTTT
CDR3 protein: CASSSRDSNNSPLHF

D gene: -
V gene: TRBV14
clone size: -
J gene: TRBJ1-4
CDR3 DNA: TGTGCCAGCAGCCAAGGGAGGGCTAATGAAAAACTGTTTTTT
CDR3 protein: CASSQGRANEKLFF

D gene: -
V gene: TRBV27
clone size: -
J gene: TRBJ2-7
CDR3 DNA: TGTGCCAGCAAACCCGCCGACAGATACGAGCAGTACTTC
CDR3 protein: CASKPADRYEQYF

D gene: TRBD1
V gene: TRBV27
clone size: -
J gene: TRBJ1-4
CDR3 DNA: TGTGCCAGCGGCTCACAGGGGACTGAAAAACTGTTTTTT
CDR3 protein: CASGSQGTEKLFF

D gene: -
V gene: TRBV20-1
clone size: few
J gene: TRBJ2-5
CDR3 DNA: TGCAGTGCTAGAGACCGAGAGACCCAGTACTTC
CDR3 protein: CSARDRETQYF

D gene: TRBD2
V gene: TRBV14
clone size: few
J gene: TRBJ2-1
CDR3 DNA: TGTGCCAGCAGCCCCGTAGCGGGGCAACTCAATGAGCAGTTCTTC
CDR3 protein: CASSPVAGQLNEQFF

D gene: TRBD1
V gene: TRBV29-1
clone size: large
J gene: TRBJ1-2
CDR3 DNA: TGCAGCGTGGCAACAGGGGCTAACTATGGCTACACCTTC
CDR3 protein: CSVATGANYGYTF

D gene: TRBD2
V gene: TRBV7-6
clone size: -
J gene: TRBJ2-5
CDR3 DNA: TGTGCCAGCAGCCTAGAGACCAGCGGGACAGAGACCCAGTACTTC
CDR3 protein: CASSLETSGTETQYF

D gene: TRBD2
V gene: TRBV7-2
clone size: -
J gene: TRBJ2-2
CDR3 DNA: TGTGCCAGCAGCTTCCCACTAGCGGGGGTCGTGAACACCGGGGAGCTGTTTTTT
CDR3 protein: CASSFPLAGVVNTGELFF

D gene: TRBD1
V gene: TRBV7-6
clone size: -
J gene: TRBJ1-5
CDR3 DNA: TGTGCCAGCAGCTTAAGGGCAGGGGGAGAGAATCAGCCCCAGCATTTT
CDR3 protein: CASSLRAGGENQPQHF

D gene: -
V gene: TRBV5-5
clone size: -
J gene: TRBJ2-7
CDR3 DNA: TGTGCCAGCAGCTTGGGACAGGTACCCTACGAGCAGTACTTC
CDR3 protein: CASSLGQVPYEQYF

D gene: -
V gene: TRBV2
clone size: -
J gene: TRBJ2-2
CDR3 DNA: TGTGCCAGCAGTCCCGTCAGGACAGAGCTGTTTTTT
CDR3 protein: CASSPVRTELFF

D gene: TRBD2
V gene: TRBV11-1
clone size: few
J gene: TRBJ2-3
CDR3 DNA: TGTGCCAGCAGCCCCGGACTAGCGGGGGGCCCTACCGCAGATACGCAGTATTTT
CDR3 protein: CASSPGLAGGPTADTQYF

D gene: TRBD1
V gene: TRBV5-1
clone size: -
J gene: TRBJ2-7
CDR3 DNA: TGCGCCAGCAGCTTAATAGGACAGGGGCCCTACGAGCAGTACTTC
CDR3 protein: CASSLIGQGPYEQYF

D gene: TRBD2
V gene: TRBV2
clone size: -
J gene: TRBJ2-5
CDR3 DNA: TGTGCCAGCAGTGAAAAGCGGGGGGGGCAAGAGACCCAGTACTTC
CDR3 protein: CASSEKRGGQETQYF

D gene: -
V gene: TRBV18
clone size: few
J gene: TRBJ2-3
CDR3 DNA: TGTGCCAGCTCACCACCGGGCATCACAGATACGCAGTATTTT
CDR3 protein: CASSPPGITDTQYF

D gene: -
V gene: TRBV11-2
clone size: -
J gene: TRBJ2-1
CDR3 DNA: TGTGCCAGCAGCTTAGGAGGGAACTACAATGAGCAGTTCTTC
CDR3 protein: CASSLGGNYNEQFF

D gene: -
V gene: TRBV7-8
clone size: -
J gene: TRBJ1-1
CDR3 DNA: TGTGCCAGCAGCTTAAACAGGTTGAACACTGAAGCTTTCTTT
CDR3 protein: CASSLNRLNTEAFF

D gene: -
V gene: TRBV25-1
clone size: -
J gene: TRBJ1-3
CDR3 DNA: TGTGCCAGCAGTCTCGGTAGCTCTGGAAACACCATATATTTT
CDR3 protein: CASSLGSSGNTIYF

D gene: -
V gene: TRBV7-6
clone size: -
J gene: TRBJ1-3
CDR3 DNA: TGTGCCAGCAGCCCACTGGGGGTCAGGAACTCTGGAAACACCATATATTTT
CDR3 protein: CASSPLGVRNSGNTIYF

D gene: -
V gene: TRBV7-6
clone size: -
J gene: TRBJ2-1
CDR3 DNA: TGTGCCAGCAGCCCTATGAGTGACGTGTACAATGAGCAGTTCTTC
CDR3 protein: CASSPMSDVYNEQFF

D gene: -
V gene: TRBV7-9
clone size: -
J gene: TRBJ2-5
CDR3 DNA: TGTGCCAGCAGCCCAAAGCGGGACAGGCCTCAAGAGACCCAGTACTTC
CDR3 protein: CASSPKRDRPQETQYF

D gene: -
V gene: TRBV19
clone size: -
J gene: TRBJ1-2
CDR3 DNA: TGTGCCAGTAACGAGGGGTTCGGCTACACCTTC
CDR3 protein: CASNEGFGYTF

D gene: -
V gene: TRBV5-1
clone size: -
J gene: TRBJ1-2
CDR3 DNA: TGCGCCAGCAGCTGGGGGCCGGCCCCCTATGGCTACACCTTC
CDR3 protein: CASSWGPAPYGYTF

D gene: -
V gene: TRBV19
clone size: -
J gene: TRBJ1-1
CDR3 DNA: TGTGCCACCAAAAGAGGAGGGACTGAAGCTTTCTTT
CDR3 protein: CATKRGGTEAFF

D gene: -
V gene: TRBV11-2
clone size: -
J gene: TRBJ2-7
CDR3 DNA: TGTGCCAGCAGCTTAGATGGGACGCCCTACGAGCAGTACTTC
CDR3 protein: CASSLDGTPYEQYF

D gene: -
V gene: TRBV5-1
clone size: -
J gene: TRBJ1-1
CDR3 DNA: TGCGCCAGCAGCTTAATTGAACAGCCGAACACTGAAGCTTTCTTT
CDR3 protein: CASSLIEQPNTEAFF

D gene: TRBD2
V gene: TRBV10-3
clone size: medium-sized
J gene: TRBJ2-3
CDR3 DNA: TGTGCCATCAGTGGTAGCGGGGCCACGTCAGATACGCAGTATTTT
CDR3 protein: CAISGSGATSDTQYF

D gene: -
V gene: TRBV6-6
clone size: -
J gene: TRBJ1-5
CDR3 DNA: TGTGCCAGCAGGTTGACAGGCAATCAGCCCCAGCATTTT
CDR3 protein: CASRLTGNQPQHF

D gene: TRBD1
V gene: TRBV13
clone size: -
J gene: TRBJ1-2
CDR3 DNA: TGTGCCAGCAGTTTAGCGCAGGGACAGGGAGCGGGTGGCTACACCTTC
CDR3 protein: CASSLAQGQGAGGYTF

D gene: -
V gene: TRBV7-2
clone size: few
J gene: TRBJ1-6
CDR3 DNA: TGTGCCAGCAGCGACGGGGGGCAGGGCGGGTCACCCCTCCACTTT
CDR3 protein: CASSDGGQGGSPLHF

D gene: -
V gene: TRBV30
clone size: -
J gene: TRBJ1-5
CDR3 DNA: TGTGCCTGGAAGGCTGGGACTAGCAATCAGCCCCAGCATTTT
CDR3 protein: CAWKAGTSNQPQHF

D gene: TRBD1
V gene: TRBV4-1
clone size: -
J gene: TRBJ2-7
CDR3 DNA: TGCGCCAGCAGCCAAATAGGGACAGGGGGCTCCTACGAGCAGTACTTC
CDR3 protein: CASSQIGTGGSYEQYF

D gene: -
V gene: TRBV11-2
clone size: once
J gene: TRBJ1-3
CDR3 DNA: TGTGCCAGCAGCTTGGGGGGTGGAAACACCATATATTTT
CDR3 protein: CASSLGGGNTIYF

D gene: TRBD2
V gene: TRBV7-2
clone size: -
J gene: TRBJ2-5
CDR3 DNA: TGTGCCAGCAGCTTTCGGACTAGCGACCAAGAGACCCAGTACTTC
CDR3 protein: CASSFRTSDQETQYF

D gene: TRBD1
V gene: TRBV27
clone size: -
J gene: TRBJ1-2
CDR3 DNA: TGTGCCAGCAGTTTAGCGCAGGGACAGGGAGCGGGTGGCTACACCTTC
CDR3 protein: CASSLAQGQGAGGYTF

D gene: TRBD1
V gene: TRBV7-9
clone size: -
J gene: TRBJ2-7
CDR3 DNA: TGTGCCAGCAGCTTAGCCGGGACAGCCTACGAGCAGTACTTC
CDR3 protein: CASSLAGTAYEQYF

D gene: -
V gene: TRBV6-5
clone size: -
J gene: TRBJ2-7
CDR3 DNA: TGTGCCAGCAGTTGGGAGAAAGGGAGCTCCTACGAGCAGTACTTC
CDR3 protein: CASSWEKGSSYEQYF

D gene: -
V gene: TRBV5-1
clone size: -
J gene: TRBJ1-2
CDR3 DNA: TGCGCCAGCAGCTTGGAAGGGGGTTCTGGCTACACCTTC
CDR3 protein: CASSLEGGSGYTF

D gene: -
V gene: TRBV2
clone size: -
J gene: TRBJ2-3
CDR3 DNA: TGTGCCACCTGGCGGGCAGGGGATAGCACAGATACGCAGTATTTT
CDR3 protein: CATWRAGDSTDTQYF

D gene: TRBD1
V gene: TRBV7-9
clone size: -
J gene: TRBJ1-5
CDR3 DNA: TGTGCCAGCAGCTTCGGGACAGATATTTATCAGCCCCAGCATTTT
CDR3 protein: CASSFGTDIYQPQHF

D gene: TRBD1
V gene: TRBV9
clone size: -
J gene: TRBJ1-2
CDR3 DNA: TGTGCCAGCAGCGGGGGCCGGGACAGGGGGCTAGGGGGCTACACCTTC
CDR3 protein: CASSGGRDRGLGGYTF

D gene: -
V gene: TRBV11-1
clone size: -
J gene: TRBJ2-2
CDR3 DNA: TGTGCCAGCAGCTCCCCCGGGGACGGGGAGCTGTTTTTT
CDR3 protein: CASSSPGDGELFF

D gene: TRBD1
V gene: TRBV6-5
clone size: -
J gene: TRBJ2-5
CDR3 DNA: TGTGCCAGCAACTCCGGGACAGGGTTAATAGAGACCCAGTACTTC
CDR3 protein: CASNSGTGLIETQYF

D gene: -
V gene: TRBV5-1
clone size: -
J gene: TRBJ1-4
CDR3 DNA: TGCGCCAGCAGCTTGGGGGGAGAAAAACTGTTTTTT
CDR3 protein: CASSLGGEKLFF

D gene: -
V gene: TRBV7-8
clone size: -
J gene: TRBJ1-4
CDR3 DNA: TGTGCCAGCAGCTTAGGGACAGTGAGTGCTAATGAAAAACTGTTTTTT
CDR3 protein: CASSLGTVSANEKLFF

D gene: TRBD1
V gene: TRBV7-3
clone size: -
J gene: TRBJ2-7
CDR3 DNA: TGTGCCAGCAGCCAGAGACAGGGAAGCGAGCAGTACTTC
CDR3 protein: CASSQRQGSEQYF

D gene: TRBD1
V gene: TRBV5-1
clone size: -
J gene: TRBJ2-1
CDR3 DNA: TGCGCCAGCAGCTCTGGCGGACAGGGTGGGCCTTACAATGAGCAGTTCTTC
CDR3 protein: CASSSGGQGGPYNEQFF

D gene: -
V gene: TRBV6-1
clone size: -
J gene: TRBJ2-3
CDR3 DNA: TGTGCCAGCAGTGAAAGGGACCCTGATACGCAGTATTTT
CDR3 protein: CASSERDPDTQYF

D gene: TRBD2
V gene: TRBV7-2
clone size: once
J gene: TRBJ2-2
CDR3 DNA: TGTGCCAGCCCTCCGAGTAGCGGGGGGCTGAACACCGGGGAGCTGTTTTTT
CDR3 protein: CASPPSSGGLNTGELFF

D gene: -
V gene: TRBV6-5
clone size: -
J gene: TRBJ1-1
CDR3 DNA: TGTGCCAGCAGTTATGGATTCAGGGGCTTGACTGAAGCTTTCTTT
CDR3 protein: CASSYGFRGLTEAFF

D gene: -
V gene: TRBV5-6
clone size: few
J gene: TRBJ1-6
CDR3 DNA: TGTGCCAGCAGCTTGCAGGGGCCCTATAATTCACCCCTCCACTTT
CDR3 protein: CASSLQGPYNSPLHF

D gene: -
V gene: TRBV14
clone size: once
J gene: TRBJ2-2
CDR3 DNA: TGTGCCAGCAGACCACCAGGGGTCGGGGAGCTGTTTTTT
CDR3 protein: CASRPPGVGELFF